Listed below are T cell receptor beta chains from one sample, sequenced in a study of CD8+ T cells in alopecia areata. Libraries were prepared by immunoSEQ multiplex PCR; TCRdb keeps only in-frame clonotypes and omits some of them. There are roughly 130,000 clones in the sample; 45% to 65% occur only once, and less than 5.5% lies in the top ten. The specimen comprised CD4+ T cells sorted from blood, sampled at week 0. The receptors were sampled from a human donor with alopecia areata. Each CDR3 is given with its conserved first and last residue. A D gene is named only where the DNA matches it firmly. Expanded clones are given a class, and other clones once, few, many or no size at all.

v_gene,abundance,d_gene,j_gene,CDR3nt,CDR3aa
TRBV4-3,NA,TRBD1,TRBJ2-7,TGCGCCAGCAGCCAAGATTACAGGGGCTCCGAGCAGTACTTC,CASSQDYRGSEQYF
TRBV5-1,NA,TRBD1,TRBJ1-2,TGCGCCAGCAGCTCGGGGGGACAGTCCTATGGCTACACCTTC,CASSSGGQSYGYTF
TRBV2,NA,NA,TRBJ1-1,TGTGCCAGCACTTTACAGAACACTGAAGCTTTCTTT,CASTLQNTEAFF
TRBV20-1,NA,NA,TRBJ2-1,TGCAGTGCTAGCGGAGCAAATGAGCAGTTCTTC,CSASGANEQFF
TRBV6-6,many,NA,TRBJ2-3,TGTGCCAGCAGCCCAACGACAGATACGCAGTATTTT,CASSPTTDTQYF
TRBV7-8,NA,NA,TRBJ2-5,TGTGCCAGCAGCTTCGGGGGTCAAGAGACCCAGTACTTC,CASSFGGQETQYF
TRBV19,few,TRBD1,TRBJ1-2,TGTGCCAGTACTCCGGACAGGGGAACCTATGGCTACACCTTC,CASTPDRGTYGYTF
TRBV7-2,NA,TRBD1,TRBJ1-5,TGTGCCAGCAGCCTTCGGACAGGGGATCAGCCCCAGCATTTT,CASSLRTGDQPQHF
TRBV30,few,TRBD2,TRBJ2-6,TGTGCCTGGAGTGTACTGAGCGGGAGGGCCAAAAAATTGTCTGGGGCCAACGTCCTGACTTTC,CAWSVLSGRAKKLSGANVLTF
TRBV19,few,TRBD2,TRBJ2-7,TGTGCCAGTAGTCGGACTAGAGCCTACGAGCAGTACTTC,CASSRTRAYEQYF
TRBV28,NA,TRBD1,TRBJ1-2,TGTGCCAGCAGCAGGGGGGGGCTCGGCTATGGCTACACCTTC,CASSRGGLGYGYTF
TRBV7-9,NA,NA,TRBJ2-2,TGTGCCAGCAGCCAGTACCAGGGGAAGGCCGGGGAGCTGTTTTTT,CASSQYQGKAGELFF
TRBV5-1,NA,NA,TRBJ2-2,TGCGCCAGCAGCTTTACAGGGTCGAACGGGGAGCTGTTTTTT,CASSFTGSNGELFF
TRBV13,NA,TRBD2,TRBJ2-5,TGTGCCAGCAGCTCTGGACTAGCCGAGACCCAGTACTTC,CASSSGLAETQYF
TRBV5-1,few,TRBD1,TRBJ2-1,TGCGCCAGCAGCTTACAGACAGGGGGTAATGAGCAGTTCTTC,CASSLQTGGNEQFF
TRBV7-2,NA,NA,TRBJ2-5,TGTGCCAGCAGCCTTCACAGGGTGGAGACCCAGTACTTC,CASSLHRVETQYF
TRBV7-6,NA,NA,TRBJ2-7,TGTGCCAGCAGCTCGAGCAGGCTAGGGACCCTCGAGCAGTACTTC,CASSSSRLGTLEQYF
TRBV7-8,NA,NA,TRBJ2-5,TGTGCCAGCAGCTTCGGAGAGGGGGAGACCCAGTACTTC,CASSFGEGETQYF
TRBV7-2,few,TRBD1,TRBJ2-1,TGTGCCAGCAGCTTAAAGGGACAGTACAATGAGCAGTTCTTC,CASSLKGQYNEQFF
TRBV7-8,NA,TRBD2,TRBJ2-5,TGTGCCAGCAGCAAAATGGGCGGGGGAATCGGGGAGACCCAGTACTTC,CASSKMGGGIGETQYF
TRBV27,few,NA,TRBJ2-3,TGTGCCAGCAGTCCCCCGGGGAGTCCGGATACGCAGTATTTT,CASSPPGSPDTQYF
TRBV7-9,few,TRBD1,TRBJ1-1,TGTGCCAGCAGCTTAAGGGGGCAGGGTGCGATCCTGAACACTGAAGCTTTCTTT,CASSLRGQGAILNTEAFF
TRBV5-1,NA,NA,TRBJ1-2,TGCGCCAGCAGCTGGCAGGGACGGGACTATGGCTACACCTTC,CASSWQGRDYGYTF
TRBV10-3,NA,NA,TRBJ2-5,TGTGCCATCGGACATAGCGACCAAGAGACCCAGTACTTC,CAIGHSDQETQYF
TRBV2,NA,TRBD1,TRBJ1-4,TGTGCCAGCAGTGAGGACAGGGCAACTAATGAAAAACTGTTTTTT,CASSEDRATNEKLFF
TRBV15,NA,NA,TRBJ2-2,TGTGCCACCAGCAGAGATTACCTCGCCGGGGAGCTGTTTTTT,CATSRDYLAGELFF
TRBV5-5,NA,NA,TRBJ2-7,TGTGCCAGCAGCAAAGGACCAGGCTACGAGCAGTACTTC,CASSKGPGYEQYF
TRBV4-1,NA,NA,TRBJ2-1,TGCGCCAGCAGCCCCAGTAGTGTCAATGAGCAGTTCTTC,CASSPSSVNEQFF
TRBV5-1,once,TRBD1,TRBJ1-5,TGCGCCAGCGCCGCCGGGACAGGGGATCAGCCCCAGCATTTT,CASAAGTGDQPQHF
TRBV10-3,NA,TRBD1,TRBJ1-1,TGTGCCATCAGTGTCCCGGGACAGGGCGTGACTGAAGCTTTCTTT,CAISVPGQGVTEAFF
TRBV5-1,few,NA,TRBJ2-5,TGCGCCAGCAGCCCAACGGACCAGCAGGGCGCCGAGACCCAGTACTTC,CASSPTDQQGAETQYF
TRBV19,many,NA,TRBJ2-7,TGTGCCAGTTCTTCGGTGGGAGGCCCCTACGAGCAGTACTTC,CASSSVGGPYEQYF
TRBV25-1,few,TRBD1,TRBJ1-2,TGTGCCAGCAGGGGGACAGGGGGGGAGCTCTATGGCTACACCTTC,CASRGTGGELYGYTF
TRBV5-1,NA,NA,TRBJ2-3,TGCGCCAGCAGCCAGATACGGGGGGCCACAGATACGCAGTATTTT,CASSQIRGATDTQYF
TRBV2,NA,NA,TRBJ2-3,TGTGCCAGCAGCGAGACCCACACAGATACGCAGTATTTT,CASSETHTDTQYF
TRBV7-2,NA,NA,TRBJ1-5,TGTGCCAGCAGCTTAGGGGGGGCGGGCAATCAGCCCCAGCATTTT,CASSLGGAGNQPQHF
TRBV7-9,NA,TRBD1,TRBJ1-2,TGTGCCAGCAGCTTCCCAGGGGGAGTTGGGGGTGGCTACACCTTC,CASSFPGGVGGGYTF
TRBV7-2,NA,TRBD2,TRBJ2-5,TGTGCCAGCAGTTCGGGGGCTAGCGGGGGCCAAGAGACCCGGTACTTC,CASSSGASGGQETRYF
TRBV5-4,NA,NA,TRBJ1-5,TGTGCCAGCAGCTTGGACAGCAATCAGCCCCAGCATTTT,CASSLDSNQPQHF
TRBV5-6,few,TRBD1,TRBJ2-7,TGTGCCAGCAGCTCTATACGACTACAGGGGGCGGGGTACGAGCAGTACTTC,CASSSIRLQGAGYEQYF
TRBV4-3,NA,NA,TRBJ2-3,TGCGCCAGCAGCGAGCAATGGCGGGGGCTCACAGATACGCAGTATTTT,CASSEQWRGLTDTQYF